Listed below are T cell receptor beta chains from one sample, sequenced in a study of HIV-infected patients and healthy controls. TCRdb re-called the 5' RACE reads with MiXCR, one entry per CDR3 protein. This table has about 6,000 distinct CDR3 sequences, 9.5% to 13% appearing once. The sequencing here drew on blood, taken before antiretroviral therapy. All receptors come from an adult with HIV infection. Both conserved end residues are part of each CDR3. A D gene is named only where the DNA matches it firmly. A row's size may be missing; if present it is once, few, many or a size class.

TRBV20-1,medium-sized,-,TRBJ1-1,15,CSARPFGGLNTEAFF,TGCAGTGCTAGGCCCTTTGGGGGGTTGAACACTGAAGCTTTCTTT
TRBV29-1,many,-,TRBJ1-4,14,CSVAGGNLNEKLFF,TGCAGCGTTGCCGGAGGGAACCTTAATGAAAAACTGTTTTTT
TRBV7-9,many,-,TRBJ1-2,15,CASSTGDRPNYGYTF,TGTGCCAGCAGCACTGGAGACAGGCCTAACTATGGCTACACCTTC
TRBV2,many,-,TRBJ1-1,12,CASKISNPEAFF,TGTGCCAGCAAGATAAGTAACCCTGAAGCTTTCTTT
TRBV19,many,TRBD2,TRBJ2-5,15,CASSLAEGTQETQYF,TGTGCCAGTAGCCTAGCGGAGGGAACCCAAGAGACCCAGTACTTC
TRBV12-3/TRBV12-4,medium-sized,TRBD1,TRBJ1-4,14,CASSFRGRGEKLFF,TGTGCCAGCAGTTTCAGGGGGCGCGGTGAAAAACTGTTTTTT
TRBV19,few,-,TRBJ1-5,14,CASSTGRSNQPQHF,TGTGCCAGTAGTACCGGACGGAGCAATCAGCCCCAGCATTTT
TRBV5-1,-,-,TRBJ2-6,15,CASSLGGAGANVLTF,TGCGCCAGCAGCTTGGGAGGGGCCGGGGCCAACGTCCTGACTTTC
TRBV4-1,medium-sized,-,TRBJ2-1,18,CASSQGGPLGAPYNEQFF,TGCGCCAGCAGCCAAGGTGGGCCCTTAGGGGCCCCCTACAATGAGCAGTTCTTC
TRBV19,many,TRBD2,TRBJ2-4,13,CASSIMGGDIQYF,TGTGCCAGTAGTATTATGGGAGGGGACATTCAGTACTTC
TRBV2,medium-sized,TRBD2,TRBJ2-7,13,CASNGLARGEQYF,TGTGCCAGCAATGGACTAGCCAGGGGCGAGCAGTACTTC
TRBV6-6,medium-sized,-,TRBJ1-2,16,CASSSRSVSKDYGYTF,TGTGCCAGCAGTTCTCGGAGCGTATCTAAGGACTATGGCTACACCTTC
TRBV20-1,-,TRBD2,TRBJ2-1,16,CSAGWGAGGPDNEQFF,TGCAGTGCTGGTTGGGGAGCGGGGGGGCCCGACAATGAGCAGTTCTTC